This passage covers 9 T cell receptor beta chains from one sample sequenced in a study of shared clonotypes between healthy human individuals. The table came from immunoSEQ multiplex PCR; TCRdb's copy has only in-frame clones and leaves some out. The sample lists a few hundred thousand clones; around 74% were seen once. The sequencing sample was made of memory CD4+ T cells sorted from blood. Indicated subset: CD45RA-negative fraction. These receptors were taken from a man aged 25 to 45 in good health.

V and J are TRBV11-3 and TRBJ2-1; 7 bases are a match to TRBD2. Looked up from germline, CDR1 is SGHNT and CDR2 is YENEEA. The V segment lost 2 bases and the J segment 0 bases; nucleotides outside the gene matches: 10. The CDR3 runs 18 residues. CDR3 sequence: CASSLYSSGGSSYNEQFF. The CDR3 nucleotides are TGTGCCAGCAGCTTATACTCTAGCGGCGGGAGCTCCTACAATGAGCAGTTCTTC.

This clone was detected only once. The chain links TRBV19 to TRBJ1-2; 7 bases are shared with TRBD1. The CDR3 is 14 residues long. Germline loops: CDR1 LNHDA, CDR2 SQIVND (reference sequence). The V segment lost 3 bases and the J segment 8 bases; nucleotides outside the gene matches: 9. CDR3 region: CASSMQGVQSGYTF. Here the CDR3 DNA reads TGTGCCAGTAGTATGCAGGGGGTGCAATCCGGCTACACCTTC.

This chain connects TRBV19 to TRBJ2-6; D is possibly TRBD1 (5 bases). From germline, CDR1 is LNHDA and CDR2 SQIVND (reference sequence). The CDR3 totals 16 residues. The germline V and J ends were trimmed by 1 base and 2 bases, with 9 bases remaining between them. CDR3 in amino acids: CASSIAGLPGANVLTF. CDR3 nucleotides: TGTGCCAGTAGTATAGCAGGGTTACCTGGGGCCAACGTCCTGACTTTC.

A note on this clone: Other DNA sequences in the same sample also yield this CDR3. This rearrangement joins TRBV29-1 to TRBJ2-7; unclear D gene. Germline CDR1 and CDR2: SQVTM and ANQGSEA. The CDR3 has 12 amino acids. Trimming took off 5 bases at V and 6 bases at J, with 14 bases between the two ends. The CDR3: CSVLILRREQYF. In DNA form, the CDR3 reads TGCAGCGTTTTGATTTTACGGCGCGAGCAGTACTTC.

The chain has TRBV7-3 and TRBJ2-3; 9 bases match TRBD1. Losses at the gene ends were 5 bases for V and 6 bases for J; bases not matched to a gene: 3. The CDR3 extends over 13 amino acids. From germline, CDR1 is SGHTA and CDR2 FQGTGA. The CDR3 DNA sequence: TGTGCCAGCAGCCGGGACAGGGTGGATACGCAGTATTTT. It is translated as CASSRDRVDTQYF.

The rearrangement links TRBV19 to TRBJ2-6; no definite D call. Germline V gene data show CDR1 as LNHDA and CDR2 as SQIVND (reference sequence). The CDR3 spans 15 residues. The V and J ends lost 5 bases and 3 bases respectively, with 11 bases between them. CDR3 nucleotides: TGTGCCAGTAGTCGTACTTCGGGTGGGGCCAACGTCCTGACTTTC. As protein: CASSRTSGGANVLTF.

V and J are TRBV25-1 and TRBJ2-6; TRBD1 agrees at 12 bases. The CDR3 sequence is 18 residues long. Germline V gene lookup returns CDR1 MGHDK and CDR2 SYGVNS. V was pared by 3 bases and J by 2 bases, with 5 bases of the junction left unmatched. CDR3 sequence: CASSDAGTGGAGANVLTF. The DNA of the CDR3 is TGTGCCAGCAGTGACGCCGGGACAGGGGGCGCTGGGGCCAACGTCCTGACTTTC.

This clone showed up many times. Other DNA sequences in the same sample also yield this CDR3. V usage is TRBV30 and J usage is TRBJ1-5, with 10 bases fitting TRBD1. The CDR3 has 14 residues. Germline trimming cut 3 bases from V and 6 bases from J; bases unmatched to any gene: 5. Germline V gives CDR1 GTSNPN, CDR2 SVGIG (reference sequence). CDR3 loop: CAWSGTGDGQPQHF. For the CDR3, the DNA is TGTGCCTGGAGCGGGACAGGGGATGGTCAGCCCCAGCATTTT.

DNA for the CDR3: TGTGCCAGCAGCGTAACCCAGAGCGGGAGTTCCTACAATGAGCAGTTCTTC. It codes for CASSVTQSGSSYNEQFF. V is TRBV9 and J is TRBJ2-1; 8 nucleotides match TRBD2. The CDR3 extends over 17 amino acids. With V trimmed by 1 base and J by 1 base, 7 bases remained unmatched. Germline CDR1 SGDLS, CDR2 YYNGEE.